The 17 T cell receptor beta chains below come from one sample, sequenced in a study of blood T cell repertoires in COVID-19 (TCRdb year 2020). The library was produced with the immunoSEQ multiplex PCR assay. As stored in TCRdb, this immuneACCESS dataset retains in-frame rearrangements with V and J assigned. A fraction of the clones does not appear; measured against another copy, unresolved V genes explain less than half of the discrepancy, and the remainder lacks a known reason. The sample yields about 52,000 clones; 70% to 85% were counted once. In total, the top ten clones hold around 10% of the sample. Input material: peripheral blood. The origin of the receptors is a man at least 80 years old with COVID-19, enrolled during active disease.

This clone was counted only a few times. The chain recombines TRBV9 with TRBJ1-2; tentatively, D is TRBD1 (6 bases). The CDR3 totals 13 residues. Germline V gene lookup returns CDR1 SGDLS and CDR2 YYNGEE. Trimming removed 2 bases at V and 8 bases at J, with 13 bases between. The CDR3 region has the DNA TGTGCCAGCAGCGTTTCGGGGGGCTGGGGCTACACCTTC. It is translated as CASSVSGGWGYTF.

This clone was seen more than once but under ten times. This chain links TRBV6-2 or TRBV6-3 with TRBJ2-7; D gene unclear. CDR3 length: 14 residues. Germline values: CDR1 MNHEY, CDR2 SVGEGT. Trimming cost V 5 bases and J 7 bases, with 18 bases left between them. The CDR3 protein is CASSPPREFREQYV. The CDR3 DNA is TGTGCCAGCAGTCCGCCCCGTGAGTTTCGGGAGCAGTACGTC.

The V gene is TRBV14, the J gene TRBJ2-7; D may be TRBD1 (5 bases). V lost 6 bases, J lost 5 bases, and 5 bases lay in between. The CDR3 spans 10 residues. The germline V gene encodes CDR1 SGHDN and CDR2 FVKESK. The chain's CDR3 is CASRGHEQYV. The CDR3 DNA reads as TGTGCCAGCAGGGGGCACGAGCAGTACGTC.

This clone has just a few counts. The rearrangement joins TRBV4-3 to TRBJ2-7; maybe TRBD2 (5 bases). The germline V gene encodes CDR1 LGHNA and CDR2 YSLEER. This CDR3 is built from 15 residues. V lost 1 base to trimming and J lost 3 bases, with 13 bases between them. The CDR3 protein is CASSQGRRSGYEQYF. The CDR3 bases are TGCGCCAGCAGCCAAGGTAGGAGGAGTGGCTACGAGCAGTACTTC.

This chain connects TRBV13 to TRBJ2-7, with 9 bases fitting TRBD1. Germline CDR1 PRHDT, CDR2 FYEKMQ (reference sequence). The V segment lost 5 bases and the J segment 0 bases; nucleotides outside the gene matches: 2. The CDR3 has 14 amino acids. The CDR3 DNA reads as TGTGCCAGCAGCCGGGGACAGGGCTCCTACGAGCAGTACGTC. Protein: CASSRGQGSYEQYV.

This clone showed up just once. This chain connects TRBV5-6 to TRBJ1-1; D possibly corresponds to TRBD1 (6 bases). CDR1 SGHDT and CDR2 YYEEEE come from the germline V gene. V dropped 3 bases and J dropped 0 bases, with 15 bases sitting between them. The length of the CDR3 is 16 residues. CDR3 sequence (DNA): TGTGCCAGCAGCTGGCAGGGTAAGGGGGTGAACACTGAAGCTTTCTTT. The encoded protein is CASSWQGKGVNTEAFF.

The chain links TRBV12-3 or TRBV12-4 to TRBJ2-5; 7 bases fit TRBD1. The CDR3 contains 13 residues. CDR3 nucleotide sequence: TGTGTCACCGGACAGGCTGGCGTGGAGACCCAGTACTTC. This gives the protein CVTGQAGVETQYF.

This chain connects TRBV5-4 to TRBJ1-1; TRBD1 might be the D (6 bases). CDR3 length: 15 residues. Looked up from germline, CDR1 is SGHNT and CDR2 is YYREEE (reference sequence). Trimming cost V 2 bases and J 5 bases, with 16 bases left between them. Here the CDR3 DNA reads TGTGCCAGCAGCTTAGATCGGGGGGCGCGTACTGAAGCTTTCTTT. Its translation: CASSLDRGARTEAFF.

This clone was seen more than once but under ten times. At one end, the junction sequence differs from germline, possibly due to a read error. The chain combines TRBV5-1 with TRBJ1-2; 10 nucleotides match TRBD1. The CDR3 length is 14 residues. Germline V gene data show CDR1 as SGHRS and CDR2 as YFSETQ. CDR3 sequence: CASSFFGDRGDTAF. The CDR3 DNA is TGCGCCAGCAGCTTTTTCGGGGACAGGGGAGATACAGCCTTC.

V and J are TRBV19 and TRBJ2-7; TRBD2 matches at 8 bases. Per the germline V gene, CDR1 is LNHDA and CDR2 is SQIVND (reference sequence). The CDR3 runs 16 residues. The V gene end was trimmed by 7 bases and the J gene end by 0 bases; junction bases not matched to a gene: 11. The CDR3 nucleotides are TGTGCCAGTAACCCCTTTGGGGCGGGAGGCTCCTACGAGCAGTACGTC. Amino acids: CASNPFGAGGSYEQYV.

This rearrangement joins TRBV6-2 or TRBV6-3 to TRBJ1-1; unclear D gene. V shed 0 bases and J shed 7 bases, with 9 bases lying between them. Germline V lookup: CDR1 MNHEY, CDR2 SVGEGT. The CDR3 sequence is 13 residues long. This CDR3 reads CASSYSGSYEAFF. The CDR3 DNA follows: TGTGCCAGCAGTTACTCGGGGAGTTATGAAGCTTTCTTT.

In nucleotides, the CDR3 is TGTGCCAGTAGTCGCCCCGAGGGCATCAATCAGCCCCAGCATTTT. It yields the protein CASSRPEGINQPQHF. The chain recombines TRBV19 with TRBJ1-5; D ambiguous. Trimming shortened V by 5 bases and J by 3 bases, and 14 bases separated the two germline ends. Germline loops: CDR1 LNHDA, CDR2 SQIVND (reference sequence). This CDR3 is built from 15 residues.

This clone turned up a few times. This sequence joins TRBV6-5 and TRBJ1-5, with D possibly matching TRBD1 (6 bases). There are 14 residues in the CDR3. Germline loops: CDR1 MNHEY, CDR2 SVGAGI. V was shortened by 5 bases and J by 1 base, with 9 bases between the two germline ends. CDR3: CASSTGYSNQPQHF. CDR3 DNA sequence: TGTGCCAGCAGTACAGGGTACAGCAATCAGCCCCAGCATTTT.

V and J are TRBV13 and TRBJ2-2; 7 nucleotides align to TRBD2. CDR1 is PRHDT, CDR2 FYEKMQ, per germline (reference sequence). The CDR3 runs to 17 residues. After removal of 5 bases from V and 3 bases from J, the junction contained 12 bases not matched to a gene. CDR3 sequence reads: CASSPYQTSRYTGELFF. In DNA form, the CDR3 reads TGTGCCAGCAGCCCGTACCAGACTAGCAGATACACCGGGGAGCTGTTTTTT. Drawing the rest from reference TRBV13 and TRBJ2-2, the complete variable domain is AAGVIQSPRHLIKEKRETATLKCYPIPRHDTVYWYQQGPGQDPQFLISFYEKMQSDKGSIPDRFSAQQFSDYHSELNMSSLELGDSALYFCASSPYQTSRYTGELFFGEGSRLTVL.

This chain joins TRBV19 and TRBJ1-5; TRBD1 is a possible D gene (5 bases). The CDR3 has 14 amino acids. The germline V and J ends were trimmed by 5 bases and 5 bases, with 13 bases remaining between them. Germline CDR1 reads LNHDA; CDR2 reads SQIVND (reference sequence). The CDR3 sequence: CASSDTGRDQPQHF. DNA of the CDR3: TGTGCCAGTAGTGACACAGGTCGGGATCAGCCCCAGCATTTT.

The gene calls are TRBV5-1 and TRBJ2-2; D not resolved. CDR1 SGHRS and CDR2 YFSETQ come from the germline V gene. The CDR3 length is 12 residues. V was cut by 4 bases and J by 3 bases, with 4 bases left in between. CDR3 DNA sequence: TGCGCCAGCAGCGGCTACACCGGGGAGCTGTTTTTT. It encodes CASSGYTGELFF.

V and J are TRBV7-2 and TRBJ1-2; D is ambiguous. Trimming left V 3 bases short and J 2 bases short, with 16 bases between. The CDR3 has 16 amino acids. In germline, CDR1 is SGHTA, CDR2 FQGNSA. CDR3: CASSLVGSPANYGYTF. CDR3 coding DNA: TGTGCCAGCAGCTTGGTGGGCAGTCCGGCGAACTATGGCTACACCTTC.